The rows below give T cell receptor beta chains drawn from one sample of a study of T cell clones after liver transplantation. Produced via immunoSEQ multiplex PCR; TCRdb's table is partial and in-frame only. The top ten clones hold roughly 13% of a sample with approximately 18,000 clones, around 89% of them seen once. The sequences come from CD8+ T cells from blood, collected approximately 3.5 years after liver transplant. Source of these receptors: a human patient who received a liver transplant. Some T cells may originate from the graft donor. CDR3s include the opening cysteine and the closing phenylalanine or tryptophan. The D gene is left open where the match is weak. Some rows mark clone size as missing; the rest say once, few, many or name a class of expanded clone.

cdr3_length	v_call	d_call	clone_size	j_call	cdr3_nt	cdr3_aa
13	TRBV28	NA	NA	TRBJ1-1	TGTGCCAGCAGTTTATTTTTACGGGGAACGGCTTTCTTT	CASSLFLRGTAFF
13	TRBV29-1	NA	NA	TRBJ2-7	TGCAGCGTTGAATCCCCGAGCTCCTACGAGCAGTACTTC	CSVESPSSYEQYF
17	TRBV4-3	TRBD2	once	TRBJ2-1	TGCGCCAGCAGCCAAGTCCTAATAGCGGGGCGGAGGGATGAGCAGTTCTTC	CASSQVLIAGRRDEQFF
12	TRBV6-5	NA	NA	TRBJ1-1	TGTGCCGCGGGCGGGGTCGACACTGAAGCTTTCTTT	CAAGGVDTEAFF
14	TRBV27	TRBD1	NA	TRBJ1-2	TGTGCCAGCAGGCCCGTGGGGACAGGGGGCGGCTACACCTTC	CASRPVGTGGGYTF
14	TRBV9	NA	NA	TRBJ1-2	TGTGCCAGCAGCGTAGGAGGAGGGGACTATGGCTACACCTTC	CASSVGGGDYGYTF
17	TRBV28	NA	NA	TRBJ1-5	TGTGCCAGCAGCCCCCCCACATGGGGAATGGCCGATCAGCCCCAGCATTTT	CASSPPTWGMADQPQHF
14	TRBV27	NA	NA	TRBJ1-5	TGTGCCAGCAGCCCTTGGGGGAGCAATCAGCCCCAGCATTTT	CASSPWGSNQPQHF
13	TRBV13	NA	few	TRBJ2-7	TGTGCCAGCAGCTTGGGAGGATCCTACGAGCAGTACTTC	CASSLGGSYEQYF
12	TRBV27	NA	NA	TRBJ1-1	TGTGCCAGCAGCAAGGGGAACACTGAAGCTTTCTTT	CASSKGNTEAFF
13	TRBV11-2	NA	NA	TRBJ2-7	TGTGCCAGCAGCTGGACGCTATCCTACGAGCAGTACTTC	CASSWTLSYEQYF
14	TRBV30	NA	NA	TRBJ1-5	TGTGCCTGGAGTGTCTCGGGGGGCAGTCAGCCCCAGCATTTT	CAWSVSGGSQPQHF
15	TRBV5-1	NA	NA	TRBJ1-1	TGCGCCAGCAGCTTGGGCGTGGGAGTGGGCACTGAAGCTTTCTTT	CASSLGVGVGTEAFF